This T cell receptor (beta chain) emerged from a study of cytomegalovirus exposure and HLA in healthy donors. Across the study: The same platform as the roughly 700 first-cohort repertoires was used for the 120 validation repertoires, a later analysis reported.

The assay was immunoSEQ multiplex PCR, and TCRdb's table has in-frame clones only and misses some. This sample has about 340,000 clones, with about nine tenths found just once. Germline CDR1 and CDR2: SGHDT and YYEEEE. This CDR3 has 17 residues. V gave up 4 bases and J gave up 0 bases, with 19 bases separating them. The chain links TRBV5-6 to TRBJ1-2, with D unclear. This receptor was identified in a woman between 18 and 29 years old in good health and CMV-seronegative. Sequenced input: PBMCs. CDR3 in amino acids: CASSTPLDTGTNYGYTF. The CDR3 nucleotides are TGTGCCAGCAGCACTCCACTAGACACGGGAACTAACTATGGCTACACCTTC.